The 26 T cell receptor beta chains below all came from one sample that was sequenced in a study of T cell responses to AZD1222 COVID-19 vaccine. Measured with immunoSEQ multiplex PCR; TCRdb has only the in-frame clones, and not every one. The repertoire holds tens of thousands of clones, with more than 75% as singletons. The sample in question was peripheral blood, obtained 28 days after the second AZD1222 dose. These receptors were obtained from an adult who received the AZD1222 COVID-19 vaccine.

V usage is TRBV11-2 and J usage is TRBJ1-2; weak D call: TRBD1 (5 bases). Germline V gene lookup returns CDR1 SGHAT and CDR2 FQNNGV. The V end was cut by 0 bases, the J end by 3 bases, with 11 bases between. The CDR3 has 15 amino acids. CDR3 DNA sequence: TGTGCCAGCAGCTTAGATCCAGGGAGAGACTATGGCTACACCTTC. It yields the protein CASSLDPGRDYGYTF.

This chain joins TRBV4-1 and TRBJ1-5; D is uncertain. The V end was cut by 4 bases, the J end by 7 bases, with 11 bases between. The germline CDR1 and CDR2 sequences are MGHRA and YSYEKL. CDR3 length equals 13 residues. CDR3 DNA: TGCGCCAGCAGCCCAAGGGTGGAACAGCCCCAGCATTTT. This gives the protein CASSPRVEQPQHF.

The J gene is TRBJ2-1, the V gene TRBV28; TRBD2 aligns across 9 bases. Trimming cost V 3 bases and J 2 bases; bases outside gene matches: 5. The CDR3 sequence is 16 residues long. The germline V gene encodes CDR1 MDHEN and CDR2 SYDVKM. The CDR3 DNA reads as TGTGCCAGCAGTTTGCGGGAGGGCTGGACCTACAATGAGCAGTTCTTC. Amino acids: CASSLREGWTYNEQFF.

V is TRBV30 and J is TRBJ2-2, with 10 bases lining up with TRBD1. This CDR3 contains 15 residues. V shed 5 bases, J shed 5 bases, and the junction held 8 bases outside the gene matches. CDR1 and CDR2 (germline): GTSNPN, SVGIG (reference sequence). CDR3 bases: TGTGCCTGGGACGGACCGGGACAGGGGACCGGGGAGCTGTTTTTT. Its translation: CAWDGPGQGTGELFF. Based on the CDR3 plus reference TRBV30 and TRBJ2-2, the full variable domain is SQTIHQWPATLVQPVGSPLSLECTVEGTSNPNLYWYRQAAGRGLQLLFYSVGIGQISSEVPQNLSASRPQDRQFILSSKKLLLSDSGFYLCAWDGPGQGTGELFFGEGSRLTVL.

CDR3 in amino acids: CASRFRNGAITFF. The CDR3 nucleotides are TGTGCCAGCAGGTTCAGGAACGGGGCCATCACTTTCTTT. V is TRBV5-6 and J is TRBJ1-1; TRBD1 is a possible D gene (5 bases). Trimming took 5 bases from V and 12 from J, leaving 20 bases between them. CDR3 length: 13 residues. In germline, CDR1 is SGHDT, CDR2 YYEEEE.

The gene calls are TRBV21-1 and TRBJ2-1; TRBD1 is the table's D call, not checked against the DNA. TRBV21-1 is a pseudogene segment. This CDR3 has 18 amino acids. For the CDR3, the DNA is TGTGCCAGCAGCAAAGACGGGCTGACAGGGAGGTCCTACAATGAGCAGTTCTTC. Its translation is CASSKDGLTGRSYNEQFF.

The CDR3 reads CSADRTSGNGGNEQFF. The DNA of the CDR3 is TGCAGCGCCGACCGGACTAGCGGGAATGGAGGCAATGAGCAGTTCTTC. The gene calls are TRBV29-1 and TRBJ2-1, with TRBD2 identical over 12 bases. Trimming cost V 7 bases and J 6 bases; bases outside gene matches: 13. Looked up from germline, CDR1 is SQVTM and CDR2 is ANQGSEA. The CDR3 has 16 residues.

The V and J genes are TRBV5-6 and TRBJ2-3, with TRBD2 matching over 14 bases. Trimming took 3 bases from V and 1 from J; bases not matched to a gene: 10. In germline, CDR1 is SGHDT, CDR2 YYEEEE. This CDR3 contains 19 residues. CDR3 sequence (DNA): TGTGCCAGCAGCTACCTGACTAGCGGGGGGGCCGGGGGCACAGATACGCAGTATTTT. It encodes CASSYLTSGGAGGTDTQYF.

The table lists this clone with a count of one. The chain combines TRBV5-6 with TRBJ2-7, with a possible D match to TRBD2 (7 bases). This CDR3 has 16 amino acids. Per germline, CDR1 SGHDT and CDR2 YYEEEE. Between the trimmed V and J ends, which lost 7 bases and 7 bases, there was a span of 27 bases. The CDR3 spells CASEQKWGGGSREQYF. CDR3 nucleotides: TGTGCCAGCGAACAAAAGTGGGGGGGCGGGTCTCGTGAGCAGTACTTC.

This chain joins TRBV12-5 and TRBJ2-3; D perhaps matches TRBD1 (5 bases). Germline V gives CDR1 LGHNT, CDR2 FRNRAP. The CDR3 consists of 13 residues. V was clipped by 7 bases and J by 3 bases, with 11 bases between them. CDR3 bases: TGTGCTAGTGTCCAGGGTTCAACAGATACGCAGTATTTT. It is translated as CASVQGSTDTQYF.

This chain uses TRBV20-1 with TRBJ1-5; D remains ambiguous. The CDR3 has 15 amino acids. V was trimmed by 3 bases and J by 5 bases, leaving 17 bases between them. Germline V gene lookup returns CDR1 DFQATT and CDR2 SNEGSKA (reference sequence). As DNA, the CDR3 is TGCAGTGCTAGTGGTCCCCGGTCTCTCTATCAGCCCCAGCATTTT. Protein sequence: CSASGPRSLYQPQHF.

The count of this clone is one. The CDR3 here is CASSPAGGTRNSPLHF. The CDR3 DNA reads as TGTGCCAGCTCACCAGCCGGGGGAACACGTAATTCACCCCTCCACTTT. The chain links TRBV18 to TRBJ1-6, with D tentatively TRBD1 (5 bases). The CDR3 has 16 amino acids. V was cut by 2 bases and J by 6 bases, with 14 bases left in between. Germline-derived CDR1 and CDR2 are KGHSH and LQKENI.

This sequence joins TRBV12-2 and TRBJ1-6; TRBD1 is the table's D call, not checked against the DNA. TRBV12-2 is tagged as a pseudogene. CDR3 length: 16 residues. For the CDR3, the DNA is TGTGCAAGTCGGTCCCCTGGGCTTCGCCCCCGTTCACCCCTCCACTTT. Protein product: CASRSPGLRPRSPLHF.

V gene TRBV5-8 combines with J gene TRBJ1-4; 7 bases match TRBD1. The CDR3 is 17 amino acids. Unmatched junction bases numbered 7, after V lost 2 bases and J lost 0 bases. Germline lookup yields CDR1 SGHTS and CDR2 YDEGEE. The CDR3 region has the DNA TGTGCCAGCAGCTTTTGGACAGGACCTGCAACTAATGAAAAACTGTTTTTT. Its protein product is CASSFWTGPATNEKLFF. Together with reference TRBV5-8 and TRBJ1-4, the CDR3 gives the full variable domain: EAGVTQSPTHLIKTRGQQATLRCSPISGHTSVYWYQQALGLGLQFLLWYDEGEERNRGNFPPRFSGRQFPNYSSELNVNALELEDSALYLCASSFWTGPATNEKLFFGSGTQLSVL.

The V gene is TRBV7-2, the J gene TRBJ1-2; a weak D match, TRBD1 (5 bases). Germline CDR1 reads SGHTA; CDR2 reads FQGNSA. Trimming cost V 1 base and J 4 bases, with 13 bases left between them. The CDR3 runs 15 residues. CDR3 protein: CASSLGLTGIYGYTF. CDR3 bases: TGTGCCAGCAGCTTAGGGCTCACAGGAATCTATGGCTACACCTTC.

The chain combines TRBV6-6 with TRBJ2-5, with 11 bases matching TRBD2. The germline CDR1 and CDR2 sequences are MNHNY and SVGAGI (reference sequence). This CDR3 has 18 residues. The J segment lost 4 bases and the V segment lost 5 bases, leaving 15 bases of the junction unmatched. CDR3 DNA: TGTGCCAGCAGTCCAAGGCGGCTAGCGGGAGGAGTTACAGAGACCCAGTACTTC. It encodes CASSPRRLAGGVTETQYF.

The chain recombines TRBV19 with TRBJ1-2; 8 nucleotides agree with TRBD1. This CDR3 comprises 16 residues. V was pared by 3 bases and J by 5 bases, with 11 bases of the junction left unmatched. CDR1 and CDR2 (germline): LNHDA, SQIVND (reference sequence). CDR3 sequence: CASSIGTGTGGYGYTF. As DNA, the CDR3 is TGTGCCAGTAGTATCGGGACCGGGACAGGAGGATATGGCTACACCTTC.

This clone has just one count. The chain joins TRBV5-1 to TRBJ2-2; 7 nucleotides match TRBD1. The CDR3 is made up of 16 amino acids. Germline CDR1 and CDR2: SGHRS and YFSETQ. Trimming removed 4 bases from V and 0 bases from J; junction bases left unmatched: 6. The CDR3 loop reads CASSNRDRANTGELFF. The CDR3 bases are TGCGCCAGCAGCAACCGCGACAGGGCGAACACCGGGGAGCTGTTTTTT.

The J gene is TRBJ2-7, the V gene TRBV4-2; 11 bases line up with TRBD2. CDR3 length: 18 amino acids. Germline trimming cut 0 bases from V and 7 bases from J; bases unmatched to any gene: 14. CDR1 is LGHNA, CDR2 YNFKEQ, per germline. CDR3 sequence: CASSQEGLAGGPAREQYF. CDR3 in DNA: TGTGCCAGCAGCCAAGAGGGGCTAGCGGGAGGACCGGCTCGGGAGCAGTACTTC.

The V gene is TRBV2, the J gene TRBJ1-1, with D uncertain. The CDR3 loop spans 14 amino acids. V was trimmed by 4 bases and J by 4 bases, leaving 13 bases between them. The V gene's germline CDR1 is SNHLY and CDR2 FYNNEI. The DNA of the CDR3 is TGTGCCAGCAGTGTACTTAAACGGGGCACTGAAGCTTTCTTT. Its protein product is CASSVLKRGTEAFF.

The rearrangement joins TRBV5-4 to TRBJ2-3, with 9 bases that match TRBD2. Trimming cost V 4 bases and J 5 bases; bases outside gene matches: 5. Germline loops: CDR1 SGHNT, CDR2 YYREEE (reference sequence). The CDR3 runs 14 residues. The CDR3 DNA follows: TGTGCCAGCAGCCCTCGACTAGCGGTAGATACGCAGTATTTT. Encoded protein: CASSPRLAVDTQYF.

The chain joins TRBV6-5 to TRBJ1-5; a weak D match, TRBD1 (5 bases). The germline V gene encodes CDR1 MNHEY and CDR2 SVGAGI. This CDR3 has 14 residues. Trimming left V 7 bases short and J 7 bases short, with 17 bases between. The DNA of the CDR3 is TGTGCCAGCACTTGGAGGGACCTTAGGCAGCCCCAGCATTTT. Translating gives CASTWRDLRQPQHF.

This chain joins TRBV7-9 and TRBJ1-4; 9 bases align to TRBD1. Per germline, CDR1 SEHNR and CDR2 FQNEAQ (reference sequence). This CDR3 is built from 15 residues. Unmatched junction bases numbered 4, after V lost 6 bases and J lost 2 bases. This CDR3 is CASSYDRGTNEKLFF. The CDR3 nucleotides are TGTGCCAGCAGTTACGACAGGGGGACTAATGAAAAACTGTTTTTT.

The chain couples TRBV9 to TRBJ2-2; tentative D call: TRBD1 (5 bases). CDR1 is SGDLS, CDR2 YYNGEE, per germline. The CDR3 extends over 12 amino acids. V was clipped by 4 bases and J by 7 bases, with 8 bases between them. CDR3 sequence reads: CASSPGYGELFF. Written as DNA, the CDR3 is TGTGCCAGCAGCCCAGGGTACGGGGAGCTGTTTTTT.

The chain has TRBV27 and TRBJ1-1, with 7 bases matching TRBD1. CDR1 and CDR2 from the germline V gene are MNHEY and SMNVEV (reference sequence). The CDR3 loop spans 14 amino acids. V gave up 4 bases and J gave up 3 bases; unmatched junction bases: 5. In DNA form, the CDR3 reads TGTGCCAGCAGTTCAGAGGGGGCGGACACTGAAGCTTTCTTT. This sequence encodes CASSSEGADTEAFF.

The V and J genes are TRBV5-1 and TRBJ1-1; the D is unclear. CDR3 size: 13 residues. The V gene's germline CDR1 is SGHRS and CDR2 YFSETQ. Trimming took off 4 bases at V and 6 bases at J, with 13 bases between the two ends. The CDR3 DNA reads as TGCGCCAGCAGCGGGCAACCGGGAGCTGAAGCTTTCTTT. Protein sequence: CASSGQPGAEAFF. The full variable domain, its missing parts supplied by reference TRBV5-1 and TRBJ1-1, is KAGVTQTPRYLIKTRGQQVTLSCSPISGHRSVSWYQQTPGQGLQFLFEYFSETQRNKGNFPGRFSGRQFSNSRSEMNVSTLELGDSALYLCASSGQPGAEAFFGQGTRLTVV.